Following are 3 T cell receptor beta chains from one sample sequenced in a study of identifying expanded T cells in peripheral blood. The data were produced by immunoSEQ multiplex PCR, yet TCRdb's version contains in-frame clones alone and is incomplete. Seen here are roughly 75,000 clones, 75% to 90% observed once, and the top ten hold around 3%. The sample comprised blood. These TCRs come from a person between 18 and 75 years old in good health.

CDR3 region: CASSPPSQRNTEAFF. The CDR3 bases are TGTGCCAGCTCACCACCGTCCCAGAGAAACACTGAAGCTTTCTTT. The gene calls are TRBV18 and TRBJ1-1; the D is unclear. Germline V gives CDR1 KGHSH, CDR2 LQKENI. The CDR3 sequence is 15 residues long. V was cut by 0 bases and J by 2 bases, with 10 bases left in between.

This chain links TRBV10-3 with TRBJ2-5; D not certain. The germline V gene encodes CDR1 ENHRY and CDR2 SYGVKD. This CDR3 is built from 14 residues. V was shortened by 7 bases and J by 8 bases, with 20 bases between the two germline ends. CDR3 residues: CAITPDHTGGTQYF. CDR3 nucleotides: TGTGCCATCACCCCGGATCACACCGGCGGCACCCAGTACTTC.

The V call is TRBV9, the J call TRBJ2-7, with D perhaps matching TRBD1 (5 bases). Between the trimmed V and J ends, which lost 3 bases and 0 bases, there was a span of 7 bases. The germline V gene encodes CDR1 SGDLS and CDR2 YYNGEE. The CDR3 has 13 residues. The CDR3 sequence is CASSGTNSYEQYF. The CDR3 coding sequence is TGTGCCAGCAGCGGGACAAACTCCTACGAGCAGTACTTC. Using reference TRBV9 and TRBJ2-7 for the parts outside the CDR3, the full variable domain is DSGVTQTPKHLITATGQRVTLRCSPRSGDLSVYWYQQSLDQGLQFLIQYYNGEERAKGNILERFSAQQFPDLHSELNLSSLELGDSALYFCASSGTNSYEQYFGPGTRLTVT.